This paragraph reports one T cell receptor (beta chain). As yet, its antigen is unknown. The sample is drawn from a study of shared clonotypes between healthy human individuals. Only in-frame clones appear in the TCRdb table, and some are missing; sequencing was by immunoSEQ multiplex PCR. The sample contains about 1.1 million clones, roughly 77% of which appear only once. Trimming pared 6 bases from V and 3 bases from J, leaving 9 bases between. Germline CDR1 is MDHEN and CDR2 is SYDVKM. The CDR3 length is 12 residues. Findings and limits, study-wide: In contrast to clonotypes shared by all four donors, non-shared clonotypes had lower generation probabilities.

The clonotype was recovered from a man aged 18 to 30 in good health. Some clones in this sample may be carry-over from other donors' samples. Sequenced input: memory CD4+ T cells from PBMCs. Subset indicated: CD45RA-negative fraction. The J gene is TRBJ2-7, the V gene TRBV28, with D possibly TRBD2 on 6 matching bases. The CDR3 sequence is CASSRGIYEQYF. CDR3 nucleotide sequence: TGTGCCAGCAGCCGGGGGATCTACGAGCAGTACTTC.